The T cell receptor beta chain described here comes from a study of sequential checkpoint blockade in melanoma. Study details: DNA from 91 pretreatment tumor samples underwent TCRβ immunosequencing. After nivolumab or ipilimumab alone, about 20 patients had week-13 rebiopsies.

Treatment noted: randomized to nivolumab then ipilimumab (arm A) or the reverse (arm B). Germline CDR1 is MNHGY and CDR2 is SAAAGT. This CDR3 is built from 15 residues. V gave up 4 bases and J gave up 1 base, with 13 bases separating them. About this clone: Its antigen remains unidentified.

Whole-study results and caveats: For nivolumab-first patients, baseline tumor clonality was associated with response. Patients with week-13 increases in T-cell fraction and clonality benefited about 30 times more often.

Using immunoSEQ multiplex PCR, the repertoire was profiled, and TCRdb retains in-frame clones only, with some absent. The repertoire holds approximately 13,000 clones, with 25% to 35% as singletons. The chain has TRBV6-8 and TRBJ2-5, with TRBD1 as a possible D gene (5 bases). The sequences come from tumor tissue (inferred from file names), collected from a patient given nivolumab and ipilimumab in sequence. The source of this sequence is a human donor with melanoma. The DNA for the CDR3 is TGTGCCAGCAGTTCCGGTATGACAGCCCAAGAGACCCAGTACTTC. This encodes CASSSGMTAQETQYF.